This entry features one TCR beta chain sequence. This record comes from a study of blood T cell repertoires in COVID-19. Study at large: Italy, Spain and the United States were the sources of the convalescent and acute COVID-19 samples. PBMCs, B-cell-depleted T cells, or T cells provided the cDNA or gDNA that made up the material.

CDR1 and CDR2 from the germline V gene are SGDLS and YYNGEE. This CDR3 is 15 amino acids long. The V end was cut by 0 bases, the J end by 7 bases, with 13 bases between. In the authors' methods: Amplification of reference gene primers was used by the study to estimate nucleated cell counts. The repertoire was sequenced with immunoSEQ multiplex PCR; TCRdb's copy has only in-frame clones and lacks some. V, J and clone size were drawn from that table, and D and trimming were deduced from the DNA. The sample includes 75,000 to 95,000 clones, about 88% of them seen just once. This receptor was taken from a woman of 80 years or more with acute or convalescent COVID-19. The chain links TRBV9 to TRBJ1-4; D is unresolved. Sequenced input: peripheral blood. The CDR3 DNA follows: TGTGCCAGCAGCGTAGGGGGAGTAAATAGTGAAAAACTGTTTTTT. As protein: CASSVGGVNSEKLFF. Variable domain in full (rest from reference TRBV9 and TRBJ1-4): DSGVTQTPKHLITATGQRVTLRCSPRSGDLSVYWYQQSLDQGLQFLIQYYNGEERAKGNILERFSAQQFPDLHSELNLSSLELGDSALYFCASSVGGVNSEKLFFGSGTQLSVL.